The 26 T cell receptor beta chains below were found in one sample sequenced in a study of T cell responses to AZD1222 COVID-19 vaccine. Generated by immunoSEQ multiplex PCR, the TCRdb table keeps only in-frame clones and is missing some. The repertoire holds fewer than 200,000 clones, with approximately 92% as singletons. Material: peripheral blood, obtained on day 0 of AZD1222 vaccination. The source of these receptors is an adult in good health.

The gene calls are TRBV18 and TRBJ2-3, with a possible D match to TRBD2 (6 bases). CDR1 is KGHSH and CDR2 is LQKENI in the germline V gene. The ends were cut back, 4 bases at V and 4 bases at J, with 12 bases in the middle. The CDR3 contains 14 residues. CDR3 region: CASSRDWGSDTQYF. CDR3 coding DNA: TGTGCCAGCTCACGGGACTGGGGGTCAGATACGCAGTATTTT.

The chain joins TRBV7-8 to TRBJ1-6; TRBD1 matches at 7 bases. The CDR3 consists of 21 residues. CDR1 and CDR2 from the germline V gene are SGHVS and FQNEAQ. J lost 0 bases, V lost 4 bases, and 18 bases had no gene match. The CDR3 protein is CASSSRRGGQAISSYNSPLHF. The DNA for the CDR3 is TGTGCCAGCAGCTCCCGTCGTGGCGGACAGGCAATTAGCTCCTATAATTCACCCCTCCACTTT.

This sequence joins TRBV2 and TRBJ2-3, with D possibly TRBD2 on 5 matching bases. Trimming left V 6 bases short and J 4 bases short, with 11 bases between. The CDR3 has 13 amino acids. The germline V gene has CDR1 SNHLY and CDR2 FYNNEI. The CDR3 is CASRGLPADTQYF. CDR3 in DNA: TGTGCCAGCAGAGGACTTCCGGCAGATACGCAGTATTTT.

The V gene is TRBV27, the J gene TRBJ2-3; 12 nucleotides line up with TRBD2. The CDR3 has 15 amino acids. Germline V CDR1 and CDR2: MNHEY, SMNVEV (reference sequence). After removal of 7 bases from V and 5 bases from J, the junction contained 7 bases not matched to a gene. DNA of the CDR3: TGTGCCAGCACCTCTGGACTAGCGGGAAGAGATACGCAGTATTTT. Protein: CASTSGLAGRDTQYF.

The chain carries TRBV5-8 and TRBJ1-2; D is perhaps TRBD1 (6 bases). The germline gives CDR1 SGHTS, CDR2 YDEGEE. The length of the CDR3 is 13 residues. V lost 7 bases, J lost 5 bases, and 15 bases lay in between. CDR3 residues: CASAITGSYGYTF. CDR3 in DNA: TGTGCCAGCGCCATTACAGGGAGTTATGGCTACACCTTC.

The chain couples TRBV5-6 to TRBJ2-6; D gene unclear. V dropped 0 bases and J dropped 0 bases, with 7 bases sitting between them. The CDR3 has 16 amino acids. Germline lookup yields CDR1 SGHDT and CDR2 YYEEEE. The DNA of the CDR3 is TGTGCCAGCAGCTTGGGCCGGCCCTCTGGGGCCAACGTCCTGACTTTC. This gives the protein CASSLGRPSGANVLTF.

The V call is TRBV5-1, the J call TRBJ1-2, with D maybe TRBD1 (5 bases). Germline V gives CDR1 SGHRS, CDR2 YFSETQ. V was pared by 4 bases and J by 7 bases, with 14 bases between. The CDR3 runs 13 residues. CDR3 sequence (DNA): TGCGCCAGCAGCCCGGAGGGGTCTGGTGGCTACACCTTC. This gives the protein CASSPEGSGGYTF. The variable domain in full, completed from reference TRBV5-1 and TRBJ1-2, reads KAGVTQTPRYLIKTRGQQVTLSCSPISGHRSVSWYQQTPGQGLQFLFEYFSETQRNKGNFPGRFSGRQFSNSRSEMNVSTLELGDSALYLCASSPEGSGGYTFGSGTRLTVV.

This chain uses TRBV11-2 with TRBJ1-4, with D hard to call. Looked up from germline, CDR1 is SGHAT and CDR2 is FQNNGV. Trimming removed 1 base from V and 5 bases from J, with 5 bases in between. CDR3 length: 13 amino acids. The CDR3, as DNA: TGTGCCAGCAGCTTAGGTAGAAATGAAAAACTGTTTTTT. Residues: CASSLGRNEKLFF.

The chain is built from TRBV13 and TRBJ2-4, with a tentative D call TRBD1 (6 bases). This CDR3 has 12 residues. Per germline, CDR1 PRHDT and CDR2 FYEKMQ (reference sequence). V lost 3 bases, J lost 7 bases, and 7 bases lay in between. Written as DNA, the CDR3 is TGTGCCAGCAGCTTTCAGGGGAACATTCAGTACTTC. It specifies CASSFQGNIQYF.

V usage is TRBV6-1 and J usage is TRBJ2-3; the D is unclear. This CDR3 is built from 15 residues. Trimming shortened V by 3 bases and J by 2 bases, and 12 bases separated the two germline ends. CDR1 is MNHNS, CDR2 SASEGT, per germline. The CDR3 DNA reads as TGTGCCAGCAGTGACGGCCGGCGGAACACAGATACGCAGTATTTT. It specifies CASSDGRRNTDTQYF.

The rearrangement uses TRBV19 and TRBJ1-5; D unclear. Germline CDR1 is LNHDA and CDR2 is SQIVND (reference sequence). The CDR3 runs 15 residues. V gave up 3 bases and J gave up 0 bases, with 9 bases separating them. CDR3 DNA sequence: TGTGCCAGTAGTATCACCTTCTATAGCAATCAGCCCCAGCATTTT. As protein: CASSITFYSNQPQHF.

The count of this clone is one. The rearrangement uses TRBV6-5 and TRBJ1-1; no definite D call. V gave up 7 bases and J gave up 3 bases, with 6 bases separating them. Germline-derived CDR1 and CDR2 are MNHEY and SVGAGI. The CDR3 runs to 11 residues. CDR3 protein: CASNGYTEAFF. The CDR3 DNA sequence: TGTGCCAGCAACGGGTACACTGAAGCTTTCTTT.

In this sample, this clone turned up once. The chain uses TRBV4-3 and TRBJ1-2; no clear D gene. Germline V gene data show CDR1 as LGHNA and CDR2 as YSLEER. This CDR3 region has 16 residues. V was shortened by 0 bases and J by 4 bases, with 15 bases between the two germline ends. The CDR3 coding sequence is TGCGCCAGCAGCCAAGATCTTCGCGGAGGACCCTATGGCTACACCTTC. Its translation is CASSQDLRGGPYGYTF.

This chain joins TRBV5-6 and TRBJ1-1; 7 bases map to TRBD1. The CDR3 extends over 14 amino acids. V trimming: 4 bases; J trimming: 1 base; junction bases outside the gene matches: 4. Looked up from germline, CDR1 is SGHDT and CDR2 is YYEEEE. CDR3 region: CASSKGGPNTEAFF. In DNA, the CDR3 is TGTGCCAGCAGCAAAGGGGGCCCGAACACTGAAGCTTTCTTT.

The table lists this clone with a count of one. One junction end disagrees with the germline gene, perhaps due to a read error. The V gene is TRBV7-7, the J gene TRBJ2-2; 8 nucleotides line up with TRBD1. Germline CDR1 is SSHAT and CDR2 is FNYEAQ (reference sequence). CDR3 size: 14 residues. The chain's CDR3 is CASSLDRGGGELFF. CDR3 nucleotides: TGTGCTAGCAGCTTAGACAGGGGCGGCGGGGAGCTGTTTTTT.

The V call is TRBV6-5, the J call TRBJ1-1; D gene unclear. This CDR3 has 15 amino acids. CDR1 MNHEY and CDR2 SVGAGI come from the germline V gene. Trimming took off 8 bases at V and 6 bases at J, with 22 bases between the two ends. The CDR3 DNA follows: TGTGCCAGCCGGATTTCCCGGGCCCCGCTGGCTGAAGCTTTCTTT. Translating it yields CASRISRAPLAEAFF.

This sequence joins TRBV5-1 and TRBJ1-3; D gene uncertain. V lost 2 bases and J 0 bases, leaving 9 bases between the germline ends. Germline-derived CDR1 and CDR2 are SGHRS and YFSETQ. This CDR3 is 15 amino acids long. Here the CDR3 reads CASSFSGISGNTIYF. CDR3 bases: TGCGCCAGCAGCTTCTCCGGCATCTCTGGAAACACCATATATTTT. The complete variable domain, with remaining parts taken from reference TRBV5-1 and TRBJ1-3, reads KAGVTQTPRYLIKTRGQQVTLSCSPISGHRSVSWYQQTPGQGLQFLFEYFSETQRNKGNFPGRFSGRQFSNSRSEMNVSTLELGDSALYLCASSFSGISGNTIYFGEGSWLTVV.

J is TRBJ1-1 and V is TRBV5-4, with D uncertain. The CDR3 sequence is 13 residues long. The V and J ends lost 0 bases and 3 bases respectively, with 6 bases between them. Per germline, CDR1 SGHNT and CDR2 YYREEE (reference sequence). DNA for the CDR3: TGTGCCAGCAGCTTGGACCTGGACACTGAAGCTTTCTTT. Amino acids: CASSLDLDTEAFF.

The chain couples TRBV9 to TRBJ1-4; TRBD1 matches 10 bases. Germline CDR1 is SGDLS and CDR2 is YYNGEE. The V segment lost 1 base and the J segment 7 bases; nucleotides outside the gene matches: 4. The CDR3 length is 15 residues. The CDR3 protein is CASSVSGTGVEKLFF. The CDR3 DNA follows: TGTGCCAGCAGCGTATCCGGGACAGGGGTTGAAAAACTGTTTTTT.

V is TRBV2 and J is TRBJ1-2; D unclear. CDR3 length: 12 residues. V was pared by 5 bases and J by 7 bases, with 11 bases between. Germline-derived CDR1 and CDR2 are SNHLY and FYNNEI. As DNA, the CDR3 is TGTGCCAGCAGTCAGAACCGTGGTGGCTACACCTTC. This gives the protein CASSQNRGGYTF.

This chain links TRBV28 with TRBJ1-1; 8 nucleotides agree with TRBD1. CDR3 length: 15 residues. Germline loops: CDR1 MDHEN, CDR2 SYDVKM. J gave up 1 base and V 5 bases, and 6 bases lay outside the gene matches. The CDR3 region is CASSPQDRENTEAFF. The DNA for the CDR3 is TGTGCCAGCAGTCCCCAGGACAGGGAGAACACTGAAGCTTTCTTT.

The chain links TRBV5-5 to TRBJ1-1; D remains unclear. V was pared by 0 bases and J by 6 bases, with 15 bases between. Germline CDR1 is SGHKS and CDR2 is YYEKEE (reference sequence). The CDR3 loop spans 15 amino acids. The DNA of the CDR3 is TGTGCCAGCAGCTTGGCCACTTATCGGGTCGCTGAAGCTTTCTTT. Translated: CASSLATYRVAEAFF.

The chain joins TRBV19 to TRBJ1-6, with 8 positions matching TRBD1. This CDR3 contains 15 residues. Trimming took 5 bases from V and 7 from J; bases not matched to a gene: 7. Germline V gene sequence: CDR1 LNHDA, CDR2 SQIVND (reference sequence). The CDR3 DNA sequence: TGTGCCAGTAGTGCGACAGGGGTCTACAATTCACCCCTCCACTTT. It codes for CASSATGVYNSPLHF.

This clone occurred once. CDR3 residues: CASSPSGDHQPQHF. CDR3 DNA sequence: TGTGCCAGCAGCCCATCAGGGGATCATCAGCCCCAGCATTTT. This chain joins TRBV7-9 and TRBJ1-5, with TRBD1 as a possible D gene (6 bases). There are 14 residues in the CDR3. The V end was cut by 5 bases, the J end by 5 bases, with 13 bases between. Looked up from germline, CDR1 is SEHNR and CDR2 is FQNEAQ (reference sequence).

The genes are TRBV6-5 and TRBJ1-5; D is unclear. V lost 2 bases and J lost 4, with 12 bases in between. The CDR3 is 15 amino acids. Germline CDR1 is MNHEY and CDR2 is SVGAGI. The CDR3 spells CASSYVSDGNQPQHF. DNA of the CDR3: TGTGCCAGCAGTTACGTCTCGGACGGAAATCAGCCCCAGCATTTT.

This chain uses TRBV28 with TRBJ1-2; 7 nucleotides match TRBD1. This CDR3 is 13 amino acids long. Losses at the gene ends were 6 bases for V and 8 bases for J; bases not matched to a gene: 9. From germline, CDR1 is MDHEN and CDR2 SYDVKM. For the CDR3, the DNA is TGTGCCAGCAGCTCCGACAGGGACGAAGGCTACACCTTC. Encoded protein: CASSSDRDEGYTF.